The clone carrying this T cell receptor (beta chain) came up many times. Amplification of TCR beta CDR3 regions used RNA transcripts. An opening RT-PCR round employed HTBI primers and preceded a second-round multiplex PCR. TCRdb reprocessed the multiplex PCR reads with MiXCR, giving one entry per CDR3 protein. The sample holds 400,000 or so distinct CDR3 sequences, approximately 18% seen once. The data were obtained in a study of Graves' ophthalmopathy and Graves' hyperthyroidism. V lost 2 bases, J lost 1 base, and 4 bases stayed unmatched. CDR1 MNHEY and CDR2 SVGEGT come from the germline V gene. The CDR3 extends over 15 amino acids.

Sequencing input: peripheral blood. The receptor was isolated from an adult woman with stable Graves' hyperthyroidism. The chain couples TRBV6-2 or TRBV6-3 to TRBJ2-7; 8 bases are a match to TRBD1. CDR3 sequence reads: CASSYGRGQSYEQYF. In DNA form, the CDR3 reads TGTGCCAGCAGTTACGGCAGGGGGCAATCCTACGAGCAGTACTTC.